This TCR beta chain derives from a study of blood T cells in healthy people across ages. Points from the study as a whole: Across samples, TCR beta diversity tracked strongly with naive T cell percentage.

Donors were systemically healthy Caucasian individuals from Russia aged about 6 to 100 years. Alongside a J-beta primer mix, a sample-barcoded 5' primer served in a second PCR lasting about 7 to 11 cycles. TCRdb re-called the 5' RACE reads with MiXCR, one entry per CDR3 protein. The sample carries about 1.4 million distinct CDR3 sequences, approximately 59% recorded once. The germline CDR1 and CDR2 sequences are SQVTM and ANQGSEA. This CDR3 has 13 amino acids. V was pared by 7 bases and J by 2 bases, with 14 bases between. Notes on this clonotype: Its target is not known.

The sample taken for sequencing was blood. The receptor was isolated from a man aged 18-30 years in good health. This chain joins TRBV29-1 and TRBJ1-1; tentatively, D is TRBD1 (6 bases). CDR3 DNA sequence: TGCAGCGCGGTGGGGACACCTAACACTGAAGCTTTCTTT. Translated, it gives CSAVGTPNTEAFF.